The clone carrying this T cell receptor beta chain was observed a single time. As yet, its antigen is unknown. The sample is drawn from a study of T-cell reconstitution after alpha-beta-depleted transplantation in children. Study-wide results and caveats: Where alpha-beta T cells came from about two months after transplant was reportedly several hundred expanded graft clones. Surviving recipient T cells and intrathymic progenitors accounted for some patients' high TCRbeta diversity at day 60.

TCRbeta library preparation incorporated unique molecular identifiers. TCRdb ran MiXCR on the PCR reads and lists one entry per CDR3 protein. The repertoire has around 670,000 distinct CDR3 sequences, less than 15% of them found once; the top ten carry around 0.8%. V lost 0 bases and J lost 5, with 16 bases in between. The germline V gene has CDR1 DFQATT and CDR2 SNEGSKA (reference sequence). The CDR3 spans 16 residues. The chain uses TRBV20-1 and TRBJ2-2; no firm D call. The material sequenced was PBMCs, taken before TCRalphabeta/CD19-depleted stem cell transplant. The sequence was collected from a girl aged 2-9 years with congenital amegakaryocytic thrombocytopenia, due to receive a stem cell transplant. The CDR3 reads CSARDSRMSLTGELFF. The CDR3 DNA reads as TGCAGTGCTAGAGATTCGCGAATGAGCCTAACCGGGGAGCTGTTTTTT.